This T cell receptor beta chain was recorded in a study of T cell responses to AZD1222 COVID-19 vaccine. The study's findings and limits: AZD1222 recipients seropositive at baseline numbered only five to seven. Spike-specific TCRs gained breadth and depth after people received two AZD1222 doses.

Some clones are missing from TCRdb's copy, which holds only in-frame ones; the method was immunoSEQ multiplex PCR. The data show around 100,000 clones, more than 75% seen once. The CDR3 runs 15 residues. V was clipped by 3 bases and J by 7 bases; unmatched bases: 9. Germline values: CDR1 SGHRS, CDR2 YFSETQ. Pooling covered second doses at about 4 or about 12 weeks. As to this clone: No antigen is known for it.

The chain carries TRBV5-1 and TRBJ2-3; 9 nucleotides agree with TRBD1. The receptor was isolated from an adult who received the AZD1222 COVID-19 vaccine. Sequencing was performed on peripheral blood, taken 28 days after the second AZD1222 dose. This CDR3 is CASSSPGQGDNTQYF. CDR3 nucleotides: TGCGCCAGCAGCTCGCCGGGACAGGGAGATAATACGCAGTATTTT.